Listed below are T cell receptor beta chains from one sample, sequenced in a study of molecular identifiers for immune sequencing clone quantification. TCRdb ran MiXCR on the PCR reads and lists one entry per CDR3 protein. The sample shows hundreds of thousands of distinct CDR3 sequences, about 25% of them seen only once. The source material was naive CD8+ T cells from blood, with Jurkat cell RNA spiked in. These receptors all stem from a human donor in good health. Some libraries in this study had Jurkat cell RNA spiked in. Both conserved end residues are part of each CDR3. Fields, in order: J gene, V gene, clone size, D gene, CDR3 protein, CDR3 DNA. The D gene is left open where the match is weak. Clone size is shown for a subset of rows, as once, few, many or a class of expanded clone.

>TRBJ2-7|TRBV2|few|TRBD2
CASRLTSGTYEQYF
TGTGCCAGCCGACTGACTAGCGGGACCTACGAGCAGTACTTC
>TRBJ2-3|TRBV6-5|many|TRBD2
CASTPLAGGTDTQYF
TGTGCCAGCACCCCCCTAGCGGGGGGCACAGATACGCAGTATTTT
>TRBJ2-5|TRBV27|NA|TRBD2
CASSSPGGGGLPETQYF
TGTGCCAGCAGTAGTCCCGGCGGGGGGGGGCTACCAGAGACCCAGTACTTC
>TRBJ2-5|TRBV9|few|NA
CASSSSGERRETQYF
TGTGCCAGCAGCAGCTCCGGTGAGCGGCGAGAGACCCAGTACTTC
>TRBJ2-7|TRBV6-5|NA|TRBD2
CAGSYGTSGRGEQYF
TGTGCCGGCAGTTACGGGACTAGCGGGAGGGGCGAGCAGTACTTC
>TRBJ2-7|TRBV30|many|NA
CAWSLSTGYEQYF
TGTGCCTGGAGTCTCTCTACGGGTTACGAGCAGTACTTC
>TRBJ2-7|TRBV20-1|many|TRBD1
CSARGTGGYEQYF
TGCAGTGCTAGAGGGACAGGGGGCTACGAGCAGTACTTC
>TRBJ2-1|TRBV6-1|few|NA
CASSEYSGYNEQFF
TGTGCCAGCAGTGAATACAGCGGGTACAATGAGCAGTTCTTC
>TRBJ1-4|TRBV12-3/TRBV12-4|many|NA
CASSLLSATNEKLFF
TGTGCCAGCAGTTTACTTTCGGCAACTAATGAAAAACTGTTTTTT
>TRBJ1-1|TRBV19|NA|TRBD1
CASSVTGLFMNTEAFF
TGTGCCAGTAGCGTGACAGGGCTTTTTATGAACACTGAAGCTTTCTTT
>TRBJ1-3|TRBV5-3|NA|NA
CARSFSDGGRPGNTIYF
TGTGCCAGAAGCTTCTCGGACGGTGGACGTCCGGGAAACACCATATATTTT
>TRBJ2-7|TRBV20-1|many|TRBD1
CSASGVGTGVMSSYEQYF
TGCAGTGCTAGCGGGGTAGGGACAGGGGTTATGAGCTCCTACGAGCAGTACTTC
>TRBJ2-7|TRBV5-4|many|TRBD2
CASSPGLATHEQYF
TGTGCCAGCAGCCCCGGACTAGCGACTCACGAGCAGTACTTC
>TRBJ2-1|TRBV27|many|NA
CASRAGGSYNEQFF
TGTGCCAGCAGAGCCGGGGGCTCCTACAATGAGCAGTTCTTC
>TRBJ2-7|TRBV7-8|NA|NA
CASSTPRRDMSYEQYF
TGTGCCAGCAGCACCCCCCGCCGGGACATGTCCTACGAGCAGTACTTC
>TRBJ1-1|TRBV28|many|NA
CASSLWNGQGEAFF
TGTGCCAGCAGTTTATGGAACGGCCAGGGTGAAGCTTTCTTT
>TRBJ2-7|TRBV6-6|NA|TRBD1
CASSYFSRQGAYEQYF
TGTGCCAGCAGTTACTTTTCGAGACAGGGGGCCTACGAGCAGTACTTC
>TRBJ1-1|TRBV28|NA|TRBD1
CASSFRGGAEAFF
TGTGCCAGCAGTTTCAGAGGGGGCGCTGAAGCTTTCTTT
>TRBJ1-1|TRBV4-3|once|NA
CASSQATSNTEAFF
TGCGCCAGCAGCCAAGCTACGAGTAACACTGAAGCTTTCTTT
>TRBJ2-3|TRBV7-9|NA|TRBD2
CASRPPGLAGRRGTDTQYF
TGTGCCAGCAGACCACCGGGACTAGCGGGGAGGCGCGGCACAGATACGCAGTATTTT
>TRBJ1-5|TRBV2|many|NA
CASSEGGQNNQPQHF
TGTGCCAGCAGTGAAGGAGGACAGAACAATCAGCCCCAGCATTTT
>TRBJ2-3|TRBV20-1|many|NA
CSARDLTADTATQYF
TGCAGTGCTAGAGATCTAACCGCCGACACGGCTACGCAGTATTTT
>TRBJ1-5|TRBV6-1|few|NA
CASSDAGVVYSNQPQHF
TGTGCCAGCAGTGACGCGGGAGTCGTCTATAGCAATCAGCCCCAGCATTTT
>TRBJ2-1|TRBV19|NA|NA
CASSIGIMREADEQFF
TGTGCCAGTAGTATAGGCATAATGAGAGAAGCGGATGAGCAGTTCTTC
>TRBJ2-7|TRBV20-1|few|TRBD1
CSARELFAGTGGNEQYF
TGCAGTGCTAGAGAGCTCTTCGCCGGGACAGGGGGAAACGAGCAGTACTTC
>TRBJ2-6|TRBV12-3/TRBV12-4|NA|NA
CAITLENTGANVLTF
TGTGCCATCACCTTAGAGAACACTGGGGCCAACGTCCTGACTTTC
>TRBJ2-5|TRBV27|few|NA
CASRFMYQETQYF
TGTGCCAGCAGATTCATGTACCAAGAGACCCAGTACTTC
>TRBJ2-7|TRBV6-2/TRBV6-3|once|TRBD2
CASRQGLADIHEQYF
TGTGCCAGCAGACAGGGACTAGCGGACATCCACGAGCAGTACTTC
>TRBJ1-1|TRBV19|NA|NA
CASSITGGVDTEAFF
TGTGCCAGTAGTATAACCGGGGGCGTGGACACTGAAGCTTTCTTT
>TRBJ2-5|TRBV5-1|many|TRBD1
CASSPGQGGETQYF
TGTGCCAGCAGTCCTGGACAGGGAGGAGAGACCCAGTACTTC
>TRBJ2-3|TRBV6-5|NA|NA
CASSWQGAGEGTDTQYF
TGTGCCAGCAGTTGGCAGGGGGCGGGGGAGGGGACAGATACGCAGTATTTT